The next 6 T cell receptor beta chains were all read from a single sample in a study of tumor-infiltrating lymphocytes in localized non-small cell lung cancer. Only in-frame clones appear in the TCRdb table, and some are missing; sequencing was by immunoSEQ multiplex PCR. The sample consists of about 10,000 clones, around 74% of them appearing once. Source material: uninvolved lung tissue not adjacent to the tumor. The receptors shown here come from a human donor with non-small cell lung cancer.

The chain links TRBV6-1 to TRBJ1-2; D possibly corresponds to TRBD1 (6 bases). V was trimmed by 6 bases and J by 8 bases, leaving 13 bases between them. Looked up from germline, CDR1 is MNHNS and CDR2 is SASEGT. The CDR3 sequence is 12 residues long. The CDR3 reads CASRRGGEGYTF. The CDR3 nucleotides read TGTGCCAGCAGGAGGGGGGGTGAAGGCTACACCTTC.

The chain employs TRBV5-5 and TRBJ1-2, with 8 bases lining up with TRBD1. CDR3 length equals 15 residues. The junction had 13 bases not matched to a gene; V was cut back by 4 bases and J by 8 bases. Per germline, CDR1 SGHKS and CDR2 YYEKEE (reference sequence). The CDR3 here is CASSPQGAPVEGYTF. Written as DNA, the CDR3 is TGTGCCAGCAGCCCCCAGGGGGCGCCGGTGGAAGGCTACACCTTC.

This chain uses TRBV7-2 with TRBJ1-1; TRBD1 is a possible D gene (6 bases). The CDR3 consists of 13 residues. Trimming removed 2 bases from V and 9 bases from J, with 13 bases in between. Per the germline V gene, CDR1 is SGHTA and CDR2 is FQGNSA. DNA for the CDR3: TGTGCCAGCAGCTTAACTGGGGGGGCTAAAGCTTTCTTT. Translated, it gives CASSLTGGAKAFF.

This clone is judged large. V gene TRBV4-2 combines with J gene TRBJ2-2, with D perhaps being TRBD1 or TRBD2 (6 bases each). The CDR3 extends over 19 amino acids. Germline CDR1 and CDR2: LGHNA and YNFKEQ. Trimming removed 1 base from V and 1 base from J, with 19 bases in between. CDR3 protein: CASSQGISSGALNTGELFF. CDR3 nucleotides: TGTGCCAGCAGCCAAGGAATAAGTTCGGGGGCTCTGAACACCGGGGAGCTGTTTTTT.

The rearrangement links TRBV28 to TRBJ1-4; D is possibly TRBD1 (6 bases). CDR1 MDHEN and CDR2 SYDVKM come from the germline V gene. This CDR3 is built from 16 residues. Trimming shortened V by 0 bases and J by 8 bases, and 16 bases separated the two germline ends. The CDR3 nucleotides read TGTGCCAGCAGTTTATGGGGGGGCAGGGGAGGGGAAAAACTGTTTTTT. Encoded protein: CASSLWGGRGGEKLFF.

V usage is TRBV29-1 and J usage is TRBJ2-3; 13 bases align to TRBD2. V gave up 4 bases and J gave up 6 bases; unmatched junction bases: 7. This CDR3 region has 15 residues. The germline V gene encodes CDR1 SQVTM and CDR2 ANQGSEA. The CDR3 bases are TGCAGCGTTGCCCCGACTAGCGGGGGGCTGGATACGCAGTATTTT. Translating it yields CSVAPTSGGLDTQYF.